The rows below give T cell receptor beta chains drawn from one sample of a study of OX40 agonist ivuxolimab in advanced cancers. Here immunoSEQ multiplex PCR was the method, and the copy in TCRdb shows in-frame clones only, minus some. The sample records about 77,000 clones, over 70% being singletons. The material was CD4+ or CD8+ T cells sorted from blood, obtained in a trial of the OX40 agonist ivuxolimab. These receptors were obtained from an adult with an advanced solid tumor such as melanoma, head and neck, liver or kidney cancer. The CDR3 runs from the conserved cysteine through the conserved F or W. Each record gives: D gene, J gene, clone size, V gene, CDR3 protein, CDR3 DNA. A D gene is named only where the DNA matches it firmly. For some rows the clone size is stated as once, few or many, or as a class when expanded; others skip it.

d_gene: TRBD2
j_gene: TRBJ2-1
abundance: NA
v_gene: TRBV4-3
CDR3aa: CASSQTGTSGTYNEQFF
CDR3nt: TGCGCCAGCAGCCAAACTGGGACTAGCGGGACCTACAATGAGCAGTTCTTC

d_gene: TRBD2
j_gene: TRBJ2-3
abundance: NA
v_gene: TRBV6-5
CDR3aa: CASSYGTGGPTDTQYF
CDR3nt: TGTGCCAGCAGTTACGGGACGGGAGGGCCAACCGATACGCAGTATTTT

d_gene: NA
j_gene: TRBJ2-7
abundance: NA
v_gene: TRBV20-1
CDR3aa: CSARGSYEQYF
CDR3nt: TGCAGTGCAAGGGGCTCCTACGAGCAGTACTTC

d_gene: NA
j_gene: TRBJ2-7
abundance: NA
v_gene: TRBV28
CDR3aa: CASTNSYEQYF
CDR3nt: TGTGCCAGCACCAACTCCTACGAGCAGTACTTC

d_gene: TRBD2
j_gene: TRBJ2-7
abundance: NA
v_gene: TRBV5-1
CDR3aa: CASSLGTSAVEQYF
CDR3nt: TGCGCCAGCAGCTTGGGGACTAGCGCTGTCGAGCAGTACTTC

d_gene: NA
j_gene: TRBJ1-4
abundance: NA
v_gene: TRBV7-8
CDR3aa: CASSRDPRGSGATNEKLFF
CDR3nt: TGTGCCAGCAGCCGCGACCCGAGGGGGAGCGGCGCAACTAATGAAAAACTGTTTTTT

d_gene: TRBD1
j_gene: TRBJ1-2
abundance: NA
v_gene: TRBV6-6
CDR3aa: CASSYGQGAWGYTF
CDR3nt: TGTGCCAGCAGTTACGGGCAGGGGGCATGGGGCTACACCTTC

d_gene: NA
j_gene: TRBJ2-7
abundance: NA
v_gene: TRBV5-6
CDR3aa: CASSPGGPSYEQYF
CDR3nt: TGTGCCAGCAGTCCAGGAGGGCCTTCCTACGAGCAGTACTTC

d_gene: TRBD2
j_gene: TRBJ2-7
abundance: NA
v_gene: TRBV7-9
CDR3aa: CASSQDLLAGGRYEQYF
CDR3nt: TGCGCCAGCAGCCAAGATCTTTTAGCGGGAGGGCGGTACGAGCAGTACTTC

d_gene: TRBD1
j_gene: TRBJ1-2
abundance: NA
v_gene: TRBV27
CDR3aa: CASSSQGTANYGYTF
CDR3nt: TGTGCCAGCAGTTCGCAGGGGACAGCTAACTATGGCTACACCTTC

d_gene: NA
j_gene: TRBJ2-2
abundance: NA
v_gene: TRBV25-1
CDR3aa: CASSPQGGGTGELFF
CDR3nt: TGTGCCAGCAGTCCCCAGGGGGGGGGCACCGGGGAGCTGTTTTTT

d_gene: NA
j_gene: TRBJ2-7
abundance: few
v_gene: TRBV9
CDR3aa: CASSVGSSYEQYF
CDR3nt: TGTGCCAGCAGCGTCGGATCCTCCTACGAGCAGTACTTC

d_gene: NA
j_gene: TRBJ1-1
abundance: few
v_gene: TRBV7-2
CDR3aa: CASSPRAIGNTEAFF
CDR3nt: TGTGCCAGCAGCCCCCGCGCGATCGGGAACACTGAAGCTTTCTTT

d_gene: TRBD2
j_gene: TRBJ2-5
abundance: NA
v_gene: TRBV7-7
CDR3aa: CASSSGSGGETQYF
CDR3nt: TGTGCCAGCAGCTCAGGCTCGGGGGGAGAGACCCAGTACTTC

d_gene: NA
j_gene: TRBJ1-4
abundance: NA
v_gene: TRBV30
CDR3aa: CAWSEQTARKTVF
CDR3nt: TGTGCCTGGAGTGAACAGACAGCCCGAAAAACTGTTTTT

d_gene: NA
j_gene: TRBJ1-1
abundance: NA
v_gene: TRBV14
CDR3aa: CASSQERAFF
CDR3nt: TGTGCCAGCAGCCAAGAACGAGCTTTCTTT

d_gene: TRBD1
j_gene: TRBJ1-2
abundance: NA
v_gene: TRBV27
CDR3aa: CASSLSFVDRGPDTF
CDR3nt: TGTGCCAGCAGTTTATCCTTTGTTGACAGGGGGCCTGACACCTTC

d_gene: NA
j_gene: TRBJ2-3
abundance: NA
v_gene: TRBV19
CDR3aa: CASSSVNSIDTQYF
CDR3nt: TGTGCCAGTAGTTCCGTCAACTCGATAGATACGCAGTATTTT

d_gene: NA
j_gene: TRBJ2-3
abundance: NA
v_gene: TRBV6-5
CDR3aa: CASSFQGGGLDTQYF
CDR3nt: TGTGCCAGCAGTTTCCAGGGGGGGGGATTAGATACGCAGTATTTT

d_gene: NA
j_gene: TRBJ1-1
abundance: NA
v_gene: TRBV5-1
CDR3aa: CASSPEGVEAFF
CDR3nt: TGCGCCAGCAGCCCGGAGGGGGTTGAAGCTTTCTTT

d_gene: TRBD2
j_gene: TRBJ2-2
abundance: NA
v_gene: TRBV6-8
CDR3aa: CASSPSPLAGGPNTGELFF
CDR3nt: TGTGCCAGCAGTCCTAGCCCACTAGCGGGGGGTCCGAACACCGGGGAGCTGTTTTTT

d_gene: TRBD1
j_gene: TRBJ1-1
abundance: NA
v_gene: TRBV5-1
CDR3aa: CASSSPGGTEAFF
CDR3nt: TGCGCCAGCAGCTCCCCAGGGGGCACTGAAGCTTTCTTT

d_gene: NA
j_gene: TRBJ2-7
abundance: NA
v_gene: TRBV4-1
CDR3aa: CASSQEVRDEQYF
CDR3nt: TGCGCCAGCAGCCAAGAGGTACGGGACGAGCAGTACTTC

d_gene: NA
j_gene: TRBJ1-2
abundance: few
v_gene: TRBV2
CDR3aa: CASSTRDRAGYTF
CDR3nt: TGTGCCAGCTCGACACGTGATAGGGCGGGCTACACCTTC

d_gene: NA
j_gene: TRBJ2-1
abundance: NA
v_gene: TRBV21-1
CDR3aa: CASSIRSQGRYNEQFF
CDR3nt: TGTGCCAGCAGCATTCGGTCCCAGGGACGATACAATGAGCAGTTCTTC

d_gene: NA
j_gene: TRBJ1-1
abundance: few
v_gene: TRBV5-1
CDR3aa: CASSLEGMNTEAFF
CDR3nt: TGCGCCAGCAGCTTGGAAGGGATGAACACTGAAGCTTTCTTT

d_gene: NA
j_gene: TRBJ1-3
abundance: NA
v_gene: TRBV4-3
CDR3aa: CASSHTKNSGNTIYF
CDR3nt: TGCGCCAGCAGCCATACGAAGAACTCTGGAAACACCATATATTTT

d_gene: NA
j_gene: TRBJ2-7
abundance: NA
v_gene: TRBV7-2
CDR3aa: CASSNHGQRSYEQYF
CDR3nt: TGTGCCAGCAGCAACCATGGACAGCGCTCCTACGAGCAGTACTTC

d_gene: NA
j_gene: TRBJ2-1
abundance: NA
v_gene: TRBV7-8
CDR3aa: CASSPQRGGVFEQFF
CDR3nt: TGTGCCAGCAGCCCGCAACGAGGCGGGGTTTTTGAGCAGTTCTTC

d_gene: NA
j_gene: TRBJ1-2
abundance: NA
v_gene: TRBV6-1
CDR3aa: CASSEAHFAVNYGYTF
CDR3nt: TGTGCCAGCAGTGAAGCGCACTTCGCGGTTAACTATGGCTACACCTTC

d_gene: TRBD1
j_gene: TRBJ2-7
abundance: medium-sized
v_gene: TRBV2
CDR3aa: CASSGQGAGEQYF
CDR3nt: TGTGCCAGCAGCGGACAGGGGGCGGGGGAGCAGTACTTC

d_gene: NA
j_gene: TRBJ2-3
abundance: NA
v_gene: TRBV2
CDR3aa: CASSFSADTQYF
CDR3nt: TGTGCCAGCAGTTTTAGTGCAGATACGCAGTATTTT

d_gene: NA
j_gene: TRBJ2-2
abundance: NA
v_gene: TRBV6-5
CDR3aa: CASSLRHTGELFF
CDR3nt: TGTGCCAGCAGTTTAAGACACACCGGGGAGCTGTTTTTT

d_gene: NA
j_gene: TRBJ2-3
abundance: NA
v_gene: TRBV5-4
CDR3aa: CASSLGGPGGTDTQYF
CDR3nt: TGTGCCAGCAGCTTGGGGGGGCCAGGGGGGACAGATACGCAGTATTTT

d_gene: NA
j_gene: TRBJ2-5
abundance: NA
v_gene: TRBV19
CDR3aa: CASSFGQVGQETQYF
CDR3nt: TGTGCCAGTAGTTTCGGGCAGGTCGGTCAAGAGACCCAGTACTTC

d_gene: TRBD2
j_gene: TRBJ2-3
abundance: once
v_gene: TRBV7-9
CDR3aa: CASSLTSGRRGGPDTQYF
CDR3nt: TGTGCCAGCAGCTTAACTAGCGGGAGAAGGGGTGGGCCAGATACGCAGTATTTT

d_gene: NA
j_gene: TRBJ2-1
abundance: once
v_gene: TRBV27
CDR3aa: CASSPSLAPGNEQFF
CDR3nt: TGTGCCAGCAGTCCCTCCTTGGCTCCTGGGAATGAGCAGTTCTTC

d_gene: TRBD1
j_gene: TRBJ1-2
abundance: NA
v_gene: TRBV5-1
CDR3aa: CASSQDRGLYGYTF
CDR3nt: TGCGCCAGCAGCCAAGACAGGGGGCTCTATGGCTACACCTTC

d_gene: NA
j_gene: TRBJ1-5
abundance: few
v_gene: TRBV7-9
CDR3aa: CASSSYRGGNSGNQPQHF
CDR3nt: TGTGCCAGCAGCTCATACCGGGGTGGAAACTCTGGCAATCAGCCCCAGCATTTT

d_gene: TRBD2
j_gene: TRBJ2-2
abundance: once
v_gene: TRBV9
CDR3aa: CASSVRGASTGELFF
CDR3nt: TGTGCCAGCAGCGTGCGGGGGGCCAGCACCGGGGAGCTGTTTTTT

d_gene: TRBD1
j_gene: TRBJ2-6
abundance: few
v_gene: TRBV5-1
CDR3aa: CASSKRPGTGAGANVLTF
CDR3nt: TGCGCCAGCAGCAAACGTCCCGGGACAGGGGCCGGGGCCAACGTCCTGACTTTC

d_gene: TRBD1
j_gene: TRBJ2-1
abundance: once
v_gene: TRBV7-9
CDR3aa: CASSYQGASYNEQFF
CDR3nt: TGTGCCAGCAGCTACCAGGGGGCCTCCTACAATGAGCAGTTCTTC

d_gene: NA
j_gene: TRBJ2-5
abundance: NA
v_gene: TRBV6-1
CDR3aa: CASSGSGGRGWETQYF
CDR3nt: TGTGCCAGCAGTGGATCCGGGGGGCGCGGGTGGGAGACCCAGTACTTC